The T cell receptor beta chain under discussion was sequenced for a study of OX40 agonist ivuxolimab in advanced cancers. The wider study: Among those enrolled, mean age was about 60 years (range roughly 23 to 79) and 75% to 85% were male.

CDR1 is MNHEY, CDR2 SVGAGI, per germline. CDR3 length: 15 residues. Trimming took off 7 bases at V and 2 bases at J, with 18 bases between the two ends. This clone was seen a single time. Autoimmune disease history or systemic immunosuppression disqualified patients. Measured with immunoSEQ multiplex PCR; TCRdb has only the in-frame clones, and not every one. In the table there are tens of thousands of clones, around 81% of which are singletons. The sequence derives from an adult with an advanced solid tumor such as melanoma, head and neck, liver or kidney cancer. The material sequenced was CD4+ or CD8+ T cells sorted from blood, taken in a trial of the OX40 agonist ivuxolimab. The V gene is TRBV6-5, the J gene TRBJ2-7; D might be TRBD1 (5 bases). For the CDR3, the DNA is TGTGCCAGCAAAACTATCGGCAGGGCTGCCTACGAGCAGTACTTC. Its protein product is CASKTIGRAAYEQYF.